A selection of T cell receptor beta chains follows, all from one sample in a study of early T cells in non-severe SARS-CoV-2 infection. TCRdb passed the 5' RACE reads through MiXCR, listing each CDR3 protein once. This sample carries about 56,000 distinct CDR3 sequences, more than 13% of them seen once, and the ten largest clones take 4.1%. Sequencing was performed on whole blood, taken at baseline. These receptors came from an adult who was a healthcare worker with PCR-confirmed SARS-CoV-2 infection or an uninfected control (not recorded which). Both conserved end residues are part of each CDR3. D genes are given only for firm matches. The size field is filled for only some rows; it gives once, few, many or a size class.

CDR3 protein,CDR3 DNA,J gene,V gene,clone size,D gene
CASSLVGAGGYYEQYF,TGTGCCAGCAGCTTAGTAGGCGCGGGAGGATACTACGAGCAGTACTTC,TRBJ2-7,TRBV7-2,few,TRBD2
CASSRRTSGGLTDTQYF,TGTGCCAGCAGCAGACGGACTAGCGGGGGTTTGACAGATACGCAGTATTTT,TRBJ2-3,TRBV9,few,TRBD2
CATSSAGQVTGELFF,TGTGCCACTTCATCGGCGGGACAAGTTACCGGGGAGCTGTTTTTT,TRBJ2-2,TRBV19,few,.
CSVIRPQGADTEAFF,TGCAGTGTGATCCGCCCACAGGGGGCTGACACTGAAGCTTTCTTT,TRBJ1-1,TRBV20-1,few,TRBD1
CASSPPGRPAYNSPLHF,TGCGCCAGCAGTCCCCCAGGGCGCCCAGCCTATAATTCACCCCTCCACTTT,TRBJ1-6,TRBV23-1,.,.
CSARGQGDSPLHF,TGCAGTGCTAGGGGGCAGGGCGATTCACCCCTCCACTTT,TRBJ1-6,TRBV20-1,.,.
CAKGRGPGSNTEAFF,TGCGCCAAGGGGCGGGGGCCCGGTTCAAACACTGAAGCTTTCTTT,TRBJ1-1,TRBV10-1,few,.
CSAPSLAQETQYF,TGCAGTGCTCCCTCACTAGCACAAGAGACCCAGTACTTC,TRBJ2-5,TRBV20-1,.,.
CASSLPRDSPRSSGANVLTF,TGTGCCAGCAGTTTGCCCCGGGACAGTCCACGTAGCTCTGGGGCCAACGTCCTGACTTTC,TRBJ2-6,TRBV28,few,TRBD1
CASSLVRGLQETQYF,TGCGCCAGCAGCTTGGTCAGGGGGCTTCAAGAGACCCAGTACTTC,TRBJ2-5,TRBV5-1,.,TRBD1
CASSADRGSPLHF,TGTGCCAGCAGTGCGGACAGGGGTTCACCCCTCCACTTT,TRBJ1-6,TRBV6-1,.,TRBD1